The sequence of this TCR beta chain was determined in a study of T cells expressing NK-cell markers. This CDR3 spans 13 amino acids. The germline V gene encodes CDR1 SQVTM and CDR2 ANQGSEA. For each CDR3 protein, TCRdb gives one entry from its re-call of the 5' RACE reads, without DNA. The table lists 400,000 to 500,000 distinct CDR3 sequences. V and J are TRBV29-1 and TRBJ2-7; lacking DNA, the TRBD2 call made by TCRdb goes unchecked. The source of this sequence is a woman aged 18-69 years in good health. Sequencing was carried out using blood T cells: a sorted CD56 or NKG2C T cell subset, CD4+ or CD8+ T cells, or bulk PBMC T cells (not recorded which). The CDR3 is CSVEEGPSYEQYF.